This T cell receptor beta chain emerged from a study of tumor-infiltrating lymphocytes in glioblastoma multiforme. Study results and caveats: T cells were not sorted into functional subsets. RNA-based TCR sequencing may distort clone frequencies, since cells carry unequal TCR transcript numbers. Only one glioblastoma patient had TCR and mutation analysis.

Comment on this clonotype: The antigen remains undetermined.

TCRB libraries came from RNA via three nested multiplex PCR rounds. A C-beta primer primed TCRB cDNA from approximately 0.5 ug RNA. TCRdb redid the calling of the multiplex PCR reads with MiXCR, one entry per CDR3 protein. The repertoire consists of 15,000 to 20,000 distinct CDR3 sequences, with 55% to 75% occurring once and the leading ten covering under 20%. The V gene end was trimmed by 5 bases and the J gene end by 5 bases; junction bases not matched to a gene: 6. Germline lookup yields CDR1 SGHAT and CDR2 FQNNGV. The CDR3 sequence is 14 residues long. This chain connects TRBV11-2 to TRBJ2-7; 10 bases align to TRBD2. The sequencing input was peripheral blood. This TCR was recovered from a male donor with glioblastoma. The CDR3 region is CASSQTLAGHEQYF. The CDR3 DNA follows: TGTGCCAGCAGCCAAACACTAGCGGGGCACGAGCAGTACTTC.